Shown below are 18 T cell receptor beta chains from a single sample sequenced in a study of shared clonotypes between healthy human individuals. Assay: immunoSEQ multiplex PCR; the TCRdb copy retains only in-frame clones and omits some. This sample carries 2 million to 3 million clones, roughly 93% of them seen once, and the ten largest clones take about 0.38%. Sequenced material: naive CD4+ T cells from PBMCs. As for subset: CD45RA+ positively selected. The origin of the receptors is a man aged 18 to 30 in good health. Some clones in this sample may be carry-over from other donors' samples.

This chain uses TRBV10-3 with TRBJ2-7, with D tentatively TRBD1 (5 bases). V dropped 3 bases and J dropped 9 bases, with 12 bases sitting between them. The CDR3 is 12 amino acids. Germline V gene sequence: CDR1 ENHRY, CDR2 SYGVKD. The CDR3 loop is CAISEDSLGQYF. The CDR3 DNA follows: TGTGCCATCAGTGAAGACAGCCTCGGGCAGTACTTC.

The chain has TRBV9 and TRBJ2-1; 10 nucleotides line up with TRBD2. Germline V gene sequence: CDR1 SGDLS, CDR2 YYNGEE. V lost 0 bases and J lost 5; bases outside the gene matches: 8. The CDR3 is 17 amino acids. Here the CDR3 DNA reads TGTGCCAGCAGCGTAGCGCTCACTACTAGCGGGAACAATGAGCAGTTCTTC. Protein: CASSVALTTSGNNEQFF.

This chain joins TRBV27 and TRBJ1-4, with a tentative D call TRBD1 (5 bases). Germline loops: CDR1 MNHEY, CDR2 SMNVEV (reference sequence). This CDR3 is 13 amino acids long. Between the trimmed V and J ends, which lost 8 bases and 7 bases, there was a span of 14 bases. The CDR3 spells CASRRVSSEKLFF. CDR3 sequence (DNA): TGTGCCAGCCGCAGGGTCTCCTCTGAAAAACTGTTTTTT.

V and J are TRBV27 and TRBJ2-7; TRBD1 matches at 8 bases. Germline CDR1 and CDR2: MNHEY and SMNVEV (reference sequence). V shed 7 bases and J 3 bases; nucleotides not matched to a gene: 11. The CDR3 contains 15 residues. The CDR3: CASTRVPGQDYEQYF. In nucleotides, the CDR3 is TGTGCCAGCACCCGAGTCCCGGGACAGGACTACGAGCAGTACTTC.

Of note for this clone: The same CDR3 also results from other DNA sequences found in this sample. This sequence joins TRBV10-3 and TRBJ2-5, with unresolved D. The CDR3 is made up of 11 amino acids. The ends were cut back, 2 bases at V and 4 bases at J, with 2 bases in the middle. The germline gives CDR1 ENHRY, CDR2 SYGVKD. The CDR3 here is CAISEGETQYF. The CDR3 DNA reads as TGTGCCATCAGTGAGGGAGAGACCCAGTACTTC.

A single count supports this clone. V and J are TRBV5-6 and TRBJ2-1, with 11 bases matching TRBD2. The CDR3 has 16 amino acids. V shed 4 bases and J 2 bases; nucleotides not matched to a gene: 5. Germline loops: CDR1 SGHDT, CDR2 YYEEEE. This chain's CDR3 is CASSTKGLAAYNEQFF. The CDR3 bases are TGTGCCAGCAGCACCAAGGGACTAGCGGCCTACAATGAGCAGTTCTTC.

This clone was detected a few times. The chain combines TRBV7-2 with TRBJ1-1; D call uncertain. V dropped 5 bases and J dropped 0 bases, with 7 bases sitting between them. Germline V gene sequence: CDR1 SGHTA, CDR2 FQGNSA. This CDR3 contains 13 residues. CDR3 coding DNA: TGTGCCAGCAGCATCAGGATGAACACTGAAGCTTTCTTT. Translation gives CASSIRMNTEAFF. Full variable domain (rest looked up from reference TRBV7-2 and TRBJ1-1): GAGVSQSPSNKVTEKGKDVELRCDPISGHTALYWYRQSLGQGLEFLIYFQGNSAPDKSGLPSDRFSAERTGGSVSTLTIQRTQQEDSAVYLCASSIRMNTEAFFGQGTRLTVV.

The CDR3 here is CASSGRGGQLNEQFF. In DNA form, the CDR3 reads TGTGCCAGCAGCGGAAGGGGGGGGCAACTTAATGAGCAGTTCTTC. The V call is TRBV9, the J call TRBJ2-1; D perhaps matches TRBD2 (7 bases). Germline V gene sequence: CDR1 SGDLS, CDR2 YYNGEE. V lost 3 bases and J lost 7, with 17 bases in between. CDR3 length: 15 amino acids.

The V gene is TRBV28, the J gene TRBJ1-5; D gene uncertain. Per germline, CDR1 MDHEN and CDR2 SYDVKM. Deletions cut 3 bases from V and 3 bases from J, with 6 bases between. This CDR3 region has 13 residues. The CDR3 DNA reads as TGTGCCAGCAGTTTCCCCCCCAATCAGCCCCAGCATTTT. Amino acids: CASSFPPNQPQHF. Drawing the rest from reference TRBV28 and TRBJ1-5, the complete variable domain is DVKVTQSSRYLVKRTGEKVFLECVQDMDHENMFWYRQDPGLGLRLIYFSYDVKMKEKGDIPEGYSVSREKKERFSLILESASTNQTSMYLCASSFPPNQPQHFGDGTRLSIL.

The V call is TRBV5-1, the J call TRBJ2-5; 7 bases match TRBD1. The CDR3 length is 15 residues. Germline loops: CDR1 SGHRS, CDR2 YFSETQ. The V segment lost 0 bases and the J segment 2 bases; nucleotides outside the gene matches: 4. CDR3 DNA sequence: TGCGCCAGCAGCTTGGGGACAGGTCAACAAGAGACCCAGTACTTC. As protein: CASSLGTGQQETQYF.

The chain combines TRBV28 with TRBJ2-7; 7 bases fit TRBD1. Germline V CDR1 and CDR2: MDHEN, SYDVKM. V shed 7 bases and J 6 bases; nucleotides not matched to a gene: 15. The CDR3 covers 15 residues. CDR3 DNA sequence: TGTGCCAGCAACCCTTCAGGGGGTTTCACACTCGAGCAGTACTTC. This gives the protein CASNPSGGFTLEQYF.

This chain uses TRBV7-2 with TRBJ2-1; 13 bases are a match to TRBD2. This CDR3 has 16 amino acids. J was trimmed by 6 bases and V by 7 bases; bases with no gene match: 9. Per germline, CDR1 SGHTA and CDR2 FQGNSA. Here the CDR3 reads CASTPLTSGRANEQFF. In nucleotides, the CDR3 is TGTGCCAGCACCCCACTTACTAGCGGGAGGGCCAATGAGCAGTTCTTC.

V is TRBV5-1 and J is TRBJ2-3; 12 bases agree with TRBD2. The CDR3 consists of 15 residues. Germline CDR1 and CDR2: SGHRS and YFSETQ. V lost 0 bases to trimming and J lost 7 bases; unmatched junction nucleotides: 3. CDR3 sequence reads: CASSLETSGSHTQYF. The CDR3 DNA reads TGCGCCAGCAGCTTGGAGACTAGCGGGAGTCATACGCAGTATTTT.

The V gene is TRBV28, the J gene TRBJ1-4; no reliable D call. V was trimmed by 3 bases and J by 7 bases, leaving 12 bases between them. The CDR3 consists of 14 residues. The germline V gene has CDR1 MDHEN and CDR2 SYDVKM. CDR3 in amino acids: CASSFSFGGEKLFF. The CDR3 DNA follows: TGTGCCAGCAGTTTTAGCTTCGGCGGTGAAAAACTGTTTTTT.

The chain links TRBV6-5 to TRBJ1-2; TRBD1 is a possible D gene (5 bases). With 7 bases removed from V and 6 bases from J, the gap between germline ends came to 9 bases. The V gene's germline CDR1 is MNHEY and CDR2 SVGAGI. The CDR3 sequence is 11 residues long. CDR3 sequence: CASKAGNGYTF. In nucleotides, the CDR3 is TGTGCCAGCAAAGCAGGGAATGGCTACACCTTC.

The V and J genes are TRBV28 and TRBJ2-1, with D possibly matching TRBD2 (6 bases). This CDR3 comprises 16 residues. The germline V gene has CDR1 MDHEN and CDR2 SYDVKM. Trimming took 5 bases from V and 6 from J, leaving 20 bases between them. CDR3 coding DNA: TGTGCCAGCAGTCCTCTTAGAGTAGCGGCTGGCAATGAGCAGTTCTTC. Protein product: CASSPLRVAAGNEQFF.

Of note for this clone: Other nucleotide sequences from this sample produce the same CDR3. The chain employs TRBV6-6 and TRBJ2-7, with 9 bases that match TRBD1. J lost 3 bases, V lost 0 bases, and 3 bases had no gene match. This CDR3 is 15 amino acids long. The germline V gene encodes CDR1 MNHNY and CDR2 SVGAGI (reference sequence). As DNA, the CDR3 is TGTGCCAGCAGTTACTCCGGGACAGGGTTCTACGAGCAGTACTTC. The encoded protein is CASSYSGTGFYEQYF.

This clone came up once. CDR3 nucleotide sequence: TGTGCCTGGAGGACCGGGACAGGGGCCTCAGAGACCCAGTACTTC. It codes for CAWRTGTGASETQYF. The gene calls are TRBV30 and TRBJ2-5; TRBD1 agrees at 10 bases. V lost 3 bases, J lost 4 bases, and 8 bases stayed unmatched. The CDR3 runs to 15 residues. Germline loops: CDR1 GTSNPN, CDR2 SVGIG (reference sequence).